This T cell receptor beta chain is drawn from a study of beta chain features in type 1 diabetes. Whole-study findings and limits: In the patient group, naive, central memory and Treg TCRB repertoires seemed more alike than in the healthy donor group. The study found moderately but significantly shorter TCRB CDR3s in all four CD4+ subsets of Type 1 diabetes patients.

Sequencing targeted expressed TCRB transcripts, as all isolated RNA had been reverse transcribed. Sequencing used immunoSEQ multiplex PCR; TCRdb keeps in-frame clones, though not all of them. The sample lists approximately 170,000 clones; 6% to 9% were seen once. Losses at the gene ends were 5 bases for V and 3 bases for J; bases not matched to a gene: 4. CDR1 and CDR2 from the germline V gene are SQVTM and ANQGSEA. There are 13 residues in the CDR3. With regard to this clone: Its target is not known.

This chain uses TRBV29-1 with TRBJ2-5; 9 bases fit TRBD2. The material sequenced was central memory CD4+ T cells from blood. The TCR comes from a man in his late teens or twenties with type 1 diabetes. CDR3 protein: CSVRGGAEETQYF. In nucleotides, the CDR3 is TGCAGCGTTCGCGGGGGGGCTGAAGAGACCCAGTACTTC.